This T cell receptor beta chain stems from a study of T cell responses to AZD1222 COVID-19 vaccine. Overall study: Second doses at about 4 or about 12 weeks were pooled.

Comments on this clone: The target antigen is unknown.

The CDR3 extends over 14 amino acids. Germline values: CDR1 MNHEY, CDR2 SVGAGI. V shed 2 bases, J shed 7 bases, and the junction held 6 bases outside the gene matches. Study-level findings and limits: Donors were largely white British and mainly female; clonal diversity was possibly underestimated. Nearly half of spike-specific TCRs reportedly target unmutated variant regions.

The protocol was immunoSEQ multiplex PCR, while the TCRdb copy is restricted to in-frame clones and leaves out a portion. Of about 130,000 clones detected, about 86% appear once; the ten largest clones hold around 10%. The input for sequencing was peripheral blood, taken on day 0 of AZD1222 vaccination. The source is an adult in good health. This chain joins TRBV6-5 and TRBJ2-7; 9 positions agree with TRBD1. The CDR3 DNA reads TGTGCCAGCAGTTACGTGGGACAGGGTTTTGAGCAGTACTTC. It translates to CASSYVGQGFEQYF.